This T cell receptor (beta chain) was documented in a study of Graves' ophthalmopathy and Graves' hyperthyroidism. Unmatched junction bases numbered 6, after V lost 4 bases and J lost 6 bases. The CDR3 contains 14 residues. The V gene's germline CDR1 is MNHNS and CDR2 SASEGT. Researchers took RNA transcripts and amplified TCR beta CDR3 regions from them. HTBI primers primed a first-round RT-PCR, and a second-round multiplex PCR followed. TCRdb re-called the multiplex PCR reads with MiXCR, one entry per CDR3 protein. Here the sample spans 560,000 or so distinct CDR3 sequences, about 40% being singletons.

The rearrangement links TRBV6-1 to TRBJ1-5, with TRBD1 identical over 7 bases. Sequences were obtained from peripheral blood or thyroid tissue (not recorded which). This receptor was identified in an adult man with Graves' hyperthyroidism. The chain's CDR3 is CASSATGRGQPQHF. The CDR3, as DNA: TGTGCCAGCAGTGCGACAGGGAGAGGTCAGCCCCAGCATTTT.